This T cell receptor beta chain was sequenced in a study of T cell responses to AZD1222 COVID-19 vaccine. General study results and limits: Mapped onto spike, vaccine-associated CD4 TCRs spanned it and were dominant at 160-218 and 743-854. Reportedly, close to half of spike-specific TCRs are directed against unmutated variant regions. Most donors were white British, females outnumbered males, and clonal diversity was possibly underestimated.

Deletions cut 5 bases from V and 2 bases from J, with 10 bases between. This CDR3 is 13 amino acids long. Germline V lookup: CDR1 MGHDK, CDR2 SYGVNS. As regards this clone: As yet, its antigen is unknown.

Clones were sequenced by immunoSEQ multiplex PCR, and TCRdb holds only the in-frame ones, with some missing. Of some 86,000 clones listed, roughly nine tenths are singletons. The sequences come from peripheral blood, collected on day 0 of AZD1222 vaccination. This sequence joins TRBV25-1 and TRBJ2-7; possibly TRBD2 for D (6 bases). The clonotype comes from an adult in good health. CDR3 residues: CASSIPGAYEQYF. The CDR3 DNA follows: TGTGCCAGCAGTATCCCGGGGGCCTACGAGCAGTACTTC.